The 13 T cell receptor beta chains presented below share a single source sample, sequenced in a study of human CD4 T cells and Enterobacteriaceae. Sorting took every CD4+ cell except CD45RA+CCR7+CD95- naive cells, reaching over 95% purity. Clones were read by immunoSEQ multiplex PCR, and TCRdb kept only the in-frame ones, dropping some. Counted here are 25,000 to 35,000 clones, 80% to 90% occurring once; the ten biggest clones make up 0.9% to 1%. The source material was memory CD4+ T cells from blood. These receptors were obtained from a human donor in good health.

The chain recombines TRBV9 with TRBJ2-3; D is undetermined. Trimming took 2 bases from V and 10 from J, leaving 14 bases between them. This CDR3 spans 13 amino acids. Germline assignment: CDR1 SGDLS and CDR2 YYNGEE. The CDR3 reads CASSVKLMDAQYF. CDR3 nucleotide sequence: TGTGCCAGCAGCGTCAAATTAATGGATGCGCAGTATTTT.

Regarding this clone: An end of the junction differs from the germline gene, which may be a read error. This chain links TRBV15 with TRBJ2-7, with 10 bases aligning to TRBD2. There are 13 residues in the CDR3. Germline lookup yields CDR1 LNHNV and CDR2 YYDKDF (reference sequence). The CDR3: CATSRDSTSGWDF. The CDR3 DNA is TGTGCCACCAGCAGAGACTCGACTAGCGGGTGGGACTTC.

The chain recombines TRBV21-1 with TRBJ2-1. TRBV21-1 corresponds to a pseudogene. CDR3 length equals 13 residues. Here the CDR3 DNA reads TGTGCCAGCAGCCTCTCAGAACGGTCGGAGCAGTTCTTC. The encoded protein is CASSLSERSEQFF.

This clone showed up just once. The V gene is TRBV6-1, the J gene TRBJ2-7, with TRBD2 matching over 12 bases. The germline gives CDR1 MNHNS, CDR2 SASEGT. V gave up 2 bases and J gave up 3 bases; unmatched junction bases: 8. The CDR3 sequence is 17 residues long. The CDR3 loop is CASSEITSGRTRYEQYF. The CDR3 DNA reads as TGTGCCAGCAGTGAAATAACTAGCGGGAGGACTCGCTACGAGCAGTACTTC.

This chain connects TRBV25-1 to TRBJ2-7, with D perhaps matching TRBD1 or TRBD2 (5 bases each). The CDR3 contains 16 residues. In germline, CDR1 is MGHDK, CDR2 SYGVNS. V gave up 3 bases and J gave up 3 bases, with 18 bases separating them. The CDR3 coding sequence is TGTGCCAGCAGTGATACCGAGGGACCGAATCACTACGAGCAGTACTTC. Its translation: CASSDTEGPNHYEQYF.

The chain couples TRBV5-5 to TRBJ2-2, with 14 bases lining up with TRBD2. CDR1 SGHKS and CDR2 YYEKEE come from the germline V gene (reference sequence). This CDR3 is 17 amino acids long. The V segment lost 4 bases and the J segment 6 bases; nucleotides outside the gene matches: 8. Written as DNA, the CDR3 is TGTGCCAGCAGCCCACCGGGACTAGCGGGAGCCCCCGGGGAGCTGTTTTTT. As protein: CASSPPGLAGAPGELFF.

The genes are TRBV18 and TRBJ2-5; D is possibly TRBD2 (5 bases). V lost 3 bases, J lost 5 bases, and 10 bases lay in between. CDR3 size: 13 residues. Germline CDR1 and CDR2: KGHSH and LQKENI. The CDR3 reads CASSPQTGETQYF. The CDR3 DNA reads TGTGCCAGCTCACCTCAAACGGGGGAGACCCAGTACTTC.

The chain has TRBV19 and TRBJ2-1; TRBD2 agrees at 7 bases. The CDR3 spans 13 residues. V shed 2 bases and J 8 bases; nucleotides not matched to a gene: 3. The germline V gene has CDR1 LNHDA and CDR2 SQIVND (reference sequence). CDR3: CASSISGKDEQFF. In DNA, the CDR3 is TGTGCCAGTAGTATAAGCGGGAAGGATGAGCAGTTCTTC. Drawing the rest from reference TRBV19 and TRBJ2-1, the complete variable domain is DGGITQSPKYLFRKEGQNVTLSCEQNLNHDAMYWYRQDPGQGLRLIYYSQIVNDFQKGDIAEGYSVSREKKESFPLTVTSAQKNPTAFYLCASSISGKDEQFFGPGTRLTVL.

The chain joins TRBV6-5 to TRBJ2-1; no definite D call. Trimming cost V 3 bases and J 4 bases, with 10 bases left between them. This CDR3 has 14 residues. In germline, CDR1 is MNHEY, CDR2 SVGAGI. DNA of the CDR3: TGTGCCAGCAGTTATTCGCCGGAATACAATGAGCAGTTCTTC. Residues: CASSYSPEYNEQFF.

The rearrangement joins TRBV6-4 to TRBJ1-1; D not certain. The CDR3 is made up of 14 amino acids. V lost 1 base, J lost 3 bases, and 9 bases lay in between. CDR1 and CDR2 from the germline V gene are MRHNA and SNTAGT. CDR3 in DNA: TGTGCCAGCAGTGACTACTTCGGACACACTGAAGCTTTCTTT. This codes for CASSDYFGHTEAFF.

The J gene is TRBJ2-7, the V gene TRBV7-2; D is perhaps TRBD2 (5 bases). Germline V CDR1 and CDR2: SGHTA, FQGNSA. CDR3 length: 13 amino acids. The V gene lost 5 bases and the J gene lost 2 bases, with 10 bases spanning the gap. CDR3 bases: TGTGCCAGCAGCCGCTCGGGAACCTACGAGCAGTACTTC. This sequence encodes CASSRSGTYEQYF.

The gene calls are TRBV28 and TRBJ2-1; TRBD1 agrees at 12 bases. With V trimmed by 6 bases and J by 10 bases, 7 bases remained unmatched. Germline V gene lookup returns CDR1 MDHEN and CDR2 SYDVKM. The CDR3 is 14 residues long. The CDR3 DNA reads as TGTGCCAGCAGGGCCGGGACAGGGGGCCGGGAGCAGTTCTTC. It codes for CASRAGTGGREQFF.

The rearrangement joins TRBV10-2 to TRBJ1-2; 7 bases are shared with TRBD1. The germline V gene has CDR1 WSHSY and CDR2 SAAADI. The CDR3 spans 12 residues. The trim removed 6 bases at V and 8 bases at J, leaving 6 bases unmatched. CDR3 nucleotides: TGCGCCAGCAGAGGGACACAGGGGGGCTACACCTTC. This gives the protein CASRGTQGGYTF.